Below are 32 T cell receptor beta chains sequenced from a single sample in a study of blood T cell repertoires in COVID-19. TCRdb's copy holds only in-frame clones and misses some; the assay was immunoSEQ multiplex PCR. The table has some 150,000 clones, 80% to 85% seen once; the top ten hold around 8.6%. Input material: peripheral blood. All receptors come from a human donor in a cohort sampled during active COVID-19.

This chain links TRBV19 with TRBJ2-1; a possible D gene is TRBD1 (5 bases). V gave up 3 bases and J gave up 5 bases, with 11 bases separating them. Germline CDR1 and CDR2: LNHDA and SQIVND (reference sequence). This CDR3 comprises 14 residues. In nucleotides, the CDR3 is TGTGCCAGTAGTATCGGGCCGGACAACAATGAGCAGTTCTTC. Translated: CASSIGPDNNEQFF.

The V call is TRBV6-1, the J call TRBJ1-5; D remains unclear. Germline V gene sequence: CDR1 MNHNS, CDR2 SASEGT. The CDR3 consists of 14 residues. Trimming took 3 bases from V and 7 from J, leaving 13 bases between them. The CDR3 loop reads CASSERREGQPQHF. DNA for the CDR3: TGTGCCAGCAGTGAGCGGCGGGAGGGCCAGCCCCAGCATTTT.

This chain links TRBV27 with TRBJ1-1; D is ambiguous. V was clipped by 2 bases and J by 3 bases, with 13 bases between them. CDR3 size: 15 residues. Looked up from germline, CDR1 is MNHEY and CDR2 is SMNVEV (reference sequence). CDR3 in amino acids: CASSLRGPGDTEAFF. The DNA of the CDR3 is TGTGCCAGCAGTTTACGTGGGCCAGGCGACACTGAAGCTTTCTTT.

Only one count was recorded for this clone. J is TRBJ1-5 and V is TRBV10-3; D unresolved. Germline V gene lookup returns CDR1 ENHRY and CDR2 SYGVKD. The CDR3 consists of 14 residues. V was clipped by 6 bases and J by 7 bases, with 16 bases between them. Written as DNA, the CDR3 is TGTGCCATCAGCGCGGAGCCGCCCAACCAGCCCCAGCATTTT. Encoded protein: CAISAEPPNQPQHF.

The chain joins TRBV2 to TRBJ2-3, with 10 bases lining up with TRBD2. CDR3 length: 16 amino acids. Trimming took 7 bases from V and 3 from J; bases not matched to a gene: 10. Looked up from germline, CDR1 is SNHLY and CDR2 is FYNNEI. CDR3 sequence reads: CASMRERGGSTDTQYF. The CDR3 nucleotides are TGTGCCAGCATGAGGGAGCGGGGGGGCTCGACAGATACGCAGTATTTT.

The CDR3 is CASSIPGQGAKSPLHF. DNA of the CDR3: TGTGCCAGTAGTATACCCGGACAGGGGGCAAAGTCACCCCTCCACTTT. The chain carries TRBV19 and TRBJ1-6; TRBD1 matches 11 bases. The CDR3 extends over 16 amino acids. V lost 2 bases and J lost 10; bases outside the gene matches: 7. Germline lookup yields CDR1 LNHDA and CDR2 SQIVND (reference sequence).

The chain employs TRBV19 and TRBJ2-7; 7 bases match TRBD2. J gave up 0 bases and V 3 bases, and 2 bases lay outside the gene matches. This CDR3 contains 14 residues. Looked up from germline, CDR1 is LNHDA and CDR2 is SQIVND (reference sequence). The CDR3, as DNA: TGTGCCAGTAGTATGGGGGGGAGCTCCTACGAGCAGTACTTC. Protein sequence: CASSMGGSSYEQYF.

The chain links TRBV2 to TRBJ1-3; D gene unclear. V lost 2 bases, J lost 11 bases, and 19 bases lay in between. The CDR3 totals 15 residues. Germline V gives CDR1 SNHLY, CDR2 FYNNEI. CDR3 amino acids: CASSEKRGRSPAIYF. The DNA of the CDR3 is TGTGCCAGCAGTGAAAAGAGAGGGCGGAGTCCCGCCATATATTTT.

The CDR3 loop is CASGLETGPSLNTEAFF. The CDR3, as DNA: TGTGCTAGTGGTTTGGAGACAGGGCCAAGTTTGAACACTGAAGCTTTCTTT. This chain connects TRBV12-5 to TRBJ1-1; 7 bases agree with TRBD1. The CDR3 is 17 residues long. Losses at the gene ends were 1 base for V and 0 bases for J; bases not matched to a gene: 8. CDR1 is LGHNT, CDR2 FRNRAP, per germline.

V gene TRBV28 combines with J gene TRBJ1-2; D gene uncertain. Looked up from germline, CDR1 is MDHEN and CDR2 is SYDVKM. The CDR3 runs 12 residues. V was shortened by 7 bases and J by 8 bases, with 14 bases between the two germline ends. The chain's CDR3 is CASTPPGGGYTF. In nucleotides, the CDR3 is TGTGCCAGCACCCCCCCGGGCGGGGGCTACACCTTC.

The chain employs TRBV29-1 and TRBJ2-7; possible D gene TRBD1, 5 bases. CDR3 size: 12 residues. V lost 4 bases to trimming and J lost 3 bases, with 10 bases between them. Germline values: CDR1 SQVTM, CDR2 ANQGSEA. The CDR3 here is CSVVPTDYEQYF. CDR3 coding DNA: TGCAGCGTTGTCCCGACAGACTACGAGCAGTACTTC.

The V and J genes are TRBV20-1 and TRBJ2-6, with 10 positions matching TRBD1. The junction had 6 bases not matched to a gene; V was cut back by 3 bases and J by 1 base. The germline CDR1 and CDR2 sequences are DFQATT and SNEGSKA (reference sequence). The CDR3 length is 17 residues. CDR3 nucleotides: TGCAGTGCTAGTATCCGGGACAGGGGTTCTGGGGCCAACGTCCTGACTTTC. Protein sequence: CSASIRDRGSGANVLTF.

This clone was found a few times. The V call is TRBV6-2 or TRBV6-3, the J call TRBJ2-6, with D possibly matching TRBD1 (7 bases). The CDR3 runs 19 residues. V lost 6 bases, J lost 1 base, and 22 bases lay in between. Germline-derived CDR1 and CDR2 are MNHEY and SVGEGT. Here the CDR3 reads CASSGIGGGIASGANVLTF. CDR3 DNA: TGTGCCAGCAGCGGCATTGGAGGGGGCATAGCTTCTGGGGCCAACGTCCTGACTTTC.

This clone was observed a few times. The V and J genes are TRBV28 and TRBJ1-3, with D uncertain. V shed 5 bases and J shed 2 bases, with 13 bases lying between them. Looked up from germline, CDR1 is MDHEN and CDR2 is SYDVKM. The CDR3 is 15 amino acids. The CDR3 DNA reads TGTGCCAGCAGTATACGTATGGGAGCTGGAAACACCATATATTTT. The encoded protein is CASSIRMGAGNTIYF. The full variable domain, with the rest looked up from reference TRBV28 and TRBJ1-3, is DVKVTQSSRYLVKRTGEKVFLECVQDMDHENMFWYRQDPGLGLRLIYFSYDVKMKEKGDIPEGYSVSREKKERFSLILESASTNQTSMYLCASSIRMGAGNTIYFGEGSWLTVV.

V is TRBV20-1 and J is TRBJ2-7; D gene ambiguous. CDR3 length: 11 amino acids. Trimming shortened V by 5 bases and J by 2 bases, and 7 bases separated the two germline ends. The germline CDR1 and CDR2 sequences are DFQATT and SNEGSKA (reference sequence). Here the CDR3 reads CSASSAYEQYF. The CDR3 region has the DNA TGCAGTGCTTCCAGTGCCTACGAGCAGTACTTC.

Only a few counts were recorded for this clone. CDR3 region: CASSYNTVDYGYTF. In DNA, the CDR3 is TGCGCCAGCAGCTACAATACAGTAGACTATGGCTACACCTTC. This chain joins TRBV5-1 and TRBJ1-2; unclear D gene. The germline gives CDR1 SGHRS, CDR2 YFSETQ. The CDR3 has 14 residues. Trimming cost V 3 bases and J 3 bases, with 12 bases left between them.

This clone was picked up many times. The genes are TRBV4-1 and TRBJ1-3; tentatively, D is TRBD1 (5 bases). V was pared by 4 bases and J by 2 bases, with 18 bases between. From germline, CDR1 is MGHRA and CDR2 YSYEKL. The CDR3 runs to 17 residues. As DNA, the CDR3 is TGCGCCAGCAGCCCTTTCGACGGACCGGGGGCTGGAAACACCATATATTTT. It encodes CASSPFDGPGAGNTIYF.

The V and J genes are TRBV5-4 and TRBJ1-3, with 8 bases fitting TRBD1. J lost 4 bases, V lost 4 bases, and 10 bases had no gene match. The CDR3 contains 16 residues. Per germline, CDR1 SGHNT and CDR2 YYREEE (reference sequence). For the CDR3, the DNA is TGTGCCAGCAGCGCCCGACAGGGGTTGACGGGAAACACCATATATTTT. Translating gives CASSARQGLTGNTIYF.

J is TRBJ1-4 and V is TRBV2, with 8 bases aligning to TRBD1. Trimming cost V 5 bases and J 4 bases; bases outside gene matches: 3. This CDR3 region has 14 residues. Germline CDR1 reads SNHLY; CDR2 reads FYNNEI. This CDR3 is CASSPGGSNEKLFF. Here the CDR3 DNA reads TGTGCCAGCAGTCCAGGGGGCAGTAATGAAAAACTGTTTTTT.

The table lists this clone with a few counts. This sequence joins TRBV19 and TRBJ1-2; 7 positions match TRBD1. The CDR3 is 13 residues long. Trimming took 4 bases from V and 4 from J; bases not matched to a gene: 3. Germline CDR1 LNHDA, CDR2 SQIVND (reference sequence). The CDR3 DNA follows: TGTGCCAGTAGTACGACAGGGCCCTATGGCTACACCTTC. Translated, it gives CASSTTGPYGYTF.

This clone has only one observation. The rearrangement uses TRBV6-5 and TRBJ2-5; D gene ambiguous. Germline V CDR1 and CDR2: MNHEY, SVGAGI. V shed 8 bases and J shed 4 bases, with 14 bases lying between them. The CDR3 is made up of 13 amino acids. CDR3 amino acids: CASLGPGRETQYF. In nucleotides, the CDR3 is TGTGCCAGCCTGGGCCCCGGTAGAGAGACCCAGTACTTC.

V and J are TRBV3-1 (or the pseudogene TRBV3-2) and TRBJ2-7; 7 positions match TRBD2. V was clipped by 3 bases and J by 6 bases; unmatched bases: 2. The CDR3 totals 12 residues. Looked up from germline, CDR1 is LGHDT and CDR2 is YNNKEL (reference sequence). The CDR3 region has the DNA TGTGCCAGCAGCCACAGGGAGGGCGAGCAGTACTTC. It yields the protein CASSHREGEQYF.

This rearrangement joins TRBV7-9 to TRBJ2-5; 8 bases agree with TRBD2. The junction had 0 bases not matched to a gene; V was cut back by 1 base and J by 2 bases. There are 14 residues in the CDR3. Germline V gives CDR1 SEHNR, CDR2 FQNEAQ (reference sequence). The CDR3 sequence is CASSLGGRQETQYF. As DNA, the CDR3 is TGTGCCAGCAGCTTAGGCGGGAGGCAAGAGACCCAGTACTTC.

The chain joins TRBV5-4 to TRBJ1-1; 10 nucleotides match TRBD1. Germline V CDR1 and CDR2: SGHNT, YYREEE (reference sequence). The J segment lost 5 bases and the V segment lost 2 bases, leaving 6 bases of the junction unmatched. The CDR3 covers 15 residues. Here the CDR3 reads CASSLIDRGRTEAFF. The CDR3 nucleotides read TGTGCCAGCAGCTTAATAGACAGGGGGCGAACTGAAGCTTTCTTT. The whole variable domain, remainder taken from reference TRBV5-4 and TRBJ1-1, is ETGVTQSPTHLIKTRGQQVTLRCSSQSGHNTVSWYQQALGQGPQFIFQYYREEENGRGNFPPRFSGLQFPNYSSELNVNALELDDSALYLCASSLIDRGRTEAFFGQGTRLTVV.

This chain uses TRBV27 with TRBJ1-1; perhaps TRBD1 as D (5 bases). The CDR3 runs to 14 residues. Germline V CDR1 and CDR2: MNHEY, SMNVEV (reference sequence). V was clipped by 2 bases and J by 9 bases, with 16 bases between them. The CDR3 region is CASSLGVQGRKAFF. CDR3 coding DNA: TGTGCCAGCAGTTTAGGGGTCCAGGGAAGGAAAGCTTTCTTT.

CDR3 loop: CASSPLYRGGYGYTF. The CDR3 DNA reads as TGTGCCAGCAGCCCTTTATACAGGGGTGGGTATGGCTACACCTTC. The chain has TRBV3-1 (or the pseudogene TRBV3-2) and TRBJ1-2, with 7 bases that match TRBD1. Trimming took 4 bases from V and 5 from J; bases not matched to a gene: 10. Germline V gives CDR1 LGHDT, CDR2 YNNKEL (reference sequence). The CDR3 covers 15 residues.

The genes are TRBV18 and TRBJ2-7; possibly TRBD1 for D (6 bases). Germline V gene data show CDR1 as KGHSH and CDR2 as LQKENI. The CDR3 is made up of 12 amino acids. V lost 6 bases and J 4 bases, leaving 10 bases between the germline ends. The CDR3 loop reads CASSIQGYEQYF. Written as DNA, the CDR3 is TGTGCCAGCTCGATTCAGGGGTACGAGCAGTACTTC.

The chain is built from TRBV2 and TRBJ2-3; D may be TRBD2 (6 bases). Trimming pared 6 bases from V and 3 bases from J, leaving 16 bases between. CDR3 size: 15 residues. CDR1 is SNHLY and CDR2 is FYNNEI in the germline V gene. The CDR3 coding sequence is TGTGCCAGCAGCCCCGGGGCGGGGAGAACAGATACGCAGTATTTT. Residues: CASSPGAGRTDTQYF.

This chain joins TRBV5-8 and TRBJ1-4, with D possibly TRBD1 on 6 matching bases. CDR1 is SGHTS and CDR2 is YDEGEE in the germline V gene. Trimming pared 7 bases from V and 0 bases from J, leaving 7 bases between. The CDR3 covers 13 residues. CDR3 amino acids: CASRQATNEKLFF. The CDR3, as DNA: TGTGCCAGCCGACAGGCAACTAATGAAAAACTGTTTTTT.

The genes are TRBV15 and TRBJ1-6; the match to TRBD1 covers 8 bases. Per germline, CDR1 LNHNV and CDR2 YYDKDF (reference sequence). J lost 16 bases, V lost 6 bases, and 14 bases had no gene match. The CDR3 sequence is 14 residues long. CDR3 bases: TGTGCCACCAGGGCCGGGACAGGACGCGGTACGCTCCACTTT. This translates into CATRAGTGRGTLHF.

This clone turned up a few times. This chain uses TRBV5-4 with TRBJ1-4; a weak D match, TRBD1 (5 bases). Germline CDR1 reads SGHNT; CDR2 reads YYREEE (reference sequence). V was shortened by 0 bases and J by 1 base, with 13 bases between the two germline ends. CDR3 size: 17 residues. CDR3 protein: CASSLGGRAITNEKLFF. The CDR3 DNA follows: TGTGCCAGCAGCTTGGGGGGCAGGGCGATAACTAATGAAAAACTGTTTTTT.

V usage is TRBV11-3 and J usage is TRBJ2-7; 7 bases line up with TRBD1. In germline, CDR1 is SGHNT, CDR2 YENEEA. CDR3 length: 13 amino acids. V trimming: 5 bases; J trimming: 6 bases; junction bases outside the gene matches: 7. The CDR3 DNA reads TGTGCCAGCAGCACTCGGACAGGCAGCGAGCAGTACTTC. This codes for CASSTRTGSEQYF. Together with reference TRBV11-3 and TRBJ2-7, the CDR3 gives the full variable domain: EAGVVQSPRYKIIEKKQPVAFWCNPISGHNTLYWYLQNLGQGPELLIRYENEEAVDDSQLPKDRFSAERLKGVDSTLKIQPAELGDSAVYLCASSTRTGSEQYFGPGTRLTVT.